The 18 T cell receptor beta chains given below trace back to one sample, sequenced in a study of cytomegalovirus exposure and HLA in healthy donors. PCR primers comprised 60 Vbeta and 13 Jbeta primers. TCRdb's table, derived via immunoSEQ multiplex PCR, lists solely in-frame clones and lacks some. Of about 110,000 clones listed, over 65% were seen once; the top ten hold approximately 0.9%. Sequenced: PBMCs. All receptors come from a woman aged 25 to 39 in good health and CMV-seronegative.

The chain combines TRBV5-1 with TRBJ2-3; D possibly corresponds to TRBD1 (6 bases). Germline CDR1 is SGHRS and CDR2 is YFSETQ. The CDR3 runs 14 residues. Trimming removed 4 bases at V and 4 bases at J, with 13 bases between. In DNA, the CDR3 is TGCGCCAGCAGCCAACAGGGTGGGGCAGATACGCAGTATTTT. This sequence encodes CASSQQGGADTQYF. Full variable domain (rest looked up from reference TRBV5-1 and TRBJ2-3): KAGVTQTPRYLIKTRGQQVTLSCSPISGHRSVSWYQQTPGQGLQFLFEYFSETQRNKGNFPGRFSGRQFSNSRSEMNVSTLELGDSALYLCASSQQGGADTQYFGPGTRLTVL.

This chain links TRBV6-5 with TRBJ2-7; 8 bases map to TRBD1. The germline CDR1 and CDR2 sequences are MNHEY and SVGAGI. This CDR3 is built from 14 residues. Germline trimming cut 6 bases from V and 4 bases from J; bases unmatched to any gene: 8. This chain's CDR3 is CASSGRGLGYEQYF. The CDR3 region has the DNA TGTGCCAGCAGCGGCAGGGGGCTGGGGTACGAGCAGTACTTC.

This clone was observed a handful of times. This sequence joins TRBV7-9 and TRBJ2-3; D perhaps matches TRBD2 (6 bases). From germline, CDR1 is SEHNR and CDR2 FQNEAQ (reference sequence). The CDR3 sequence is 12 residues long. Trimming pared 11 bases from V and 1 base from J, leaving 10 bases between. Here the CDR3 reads CASGLGTDTQYF. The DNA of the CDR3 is TGTGCCTCGGGACTTGGCACAGATACGCAGTATTTT. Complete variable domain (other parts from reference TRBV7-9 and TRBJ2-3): DTGVSQNPRHKITKRGQNVTFRCDPISEHNRLYWYRQTLGQGPEFLTYFQNEAQLEKSRLLSDRFSAERPKGSFSTLEIQRTEQGDSAMYLCASGLGTDTQYFGPGTRLTVL.

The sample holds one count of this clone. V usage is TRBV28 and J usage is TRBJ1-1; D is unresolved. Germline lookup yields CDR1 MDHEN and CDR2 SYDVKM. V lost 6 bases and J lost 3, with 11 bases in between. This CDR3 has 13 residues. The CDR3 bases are TGTGCCAGCAGATGGGAGGGTTACACTGAAGCTTTCTTT. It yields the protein CASRWEGYTEAFF.

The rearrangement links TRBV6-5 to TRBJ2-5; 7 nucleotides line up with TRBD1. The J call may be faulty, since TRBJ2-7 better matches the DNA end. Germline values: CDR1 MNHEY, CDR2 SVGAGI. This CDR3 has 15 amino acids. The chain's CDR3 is CASSYSGGHQDEQYF. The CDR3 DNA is TGTGCCAGCAGTTACTCAGGGGGCCACCAGGACGAGCAGTACTTC.

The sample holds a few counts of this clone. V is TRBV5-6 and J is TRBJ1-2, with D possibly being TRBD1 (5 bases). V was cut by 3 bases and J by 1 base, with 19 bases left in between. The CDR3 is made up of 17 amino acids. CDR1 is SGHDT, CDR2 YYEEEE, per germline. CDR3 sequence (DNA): TGTGCCAGCAGCTCCCGAGGCAGGGCCACTTTTAACTATGGCTACACCTTC. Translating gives CASSSRGRATFNYGYTF.

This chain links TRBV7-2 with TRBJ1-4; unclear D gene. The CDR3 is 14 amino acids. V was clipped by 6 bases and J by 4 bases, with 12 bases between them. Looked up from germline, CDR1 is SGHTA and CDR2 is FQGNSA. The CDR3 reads CASRRDALNEKLFF. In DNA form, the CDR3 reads TGTGCCAGCAGGCGTGATGCCCTTAATGAAAAACTGTTTTTT.

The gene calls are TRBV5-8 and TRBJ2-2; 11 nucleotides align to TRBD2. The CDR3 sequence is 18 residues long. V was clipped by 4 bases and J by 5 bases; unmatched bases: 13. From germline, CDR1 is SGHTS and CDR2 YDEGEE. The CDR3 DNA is TGTGCCAGCAGCCTGGGGTCCCTAGCGGGGGGACCGACCGGGGAGCTGTTTTTT. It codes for CASSLGSLAGGPTGELFF.

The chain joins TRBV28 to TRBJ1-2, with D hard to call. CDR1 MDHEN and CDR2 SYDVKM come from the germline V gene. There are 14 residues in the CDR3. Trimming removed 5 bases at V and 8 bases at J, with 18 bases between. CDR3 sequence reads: CASSLSSVEAGYTF. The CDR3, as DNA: TGTGCCAGCAGTCTCTCCTCGGTGGAAGCGGGCTACACCTTC.

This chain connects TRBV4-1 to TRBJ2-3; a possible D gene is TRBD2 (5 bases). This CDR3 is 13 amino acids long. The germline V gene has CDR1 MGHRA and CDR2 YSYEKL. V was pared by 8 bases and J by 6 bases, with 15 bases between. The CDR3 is CASGGGRGDTQYF. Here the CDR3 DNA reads TGCGCCAGCGGTGGCGGGCGCGGGGATACGCAGTATTTT.

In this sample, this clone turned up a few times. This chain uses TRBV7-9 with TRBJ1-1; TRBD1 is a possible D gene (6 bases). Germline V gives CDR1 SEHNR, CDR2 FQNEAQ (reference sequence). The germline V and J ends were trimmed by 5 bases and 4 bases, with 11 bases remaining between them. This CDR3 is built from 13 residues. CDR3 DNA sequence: TGTGCCAGCAGCCAGGGGTCCCCCACTGAAGCTTTCTTT. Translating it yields CASSQGSPTEAFF. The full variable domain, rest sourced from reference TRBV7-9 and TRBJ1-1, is DTGVSQNPRHKITKRGQNVTFRCDPISEHNRLYWYRQTLGQGPEFLTYFQNEAQLEKSRLLSDRFSAERPKGSFSTLEIQRTEQGDSAMYLCASSQGSPTEAFFGQGTRLTVV.

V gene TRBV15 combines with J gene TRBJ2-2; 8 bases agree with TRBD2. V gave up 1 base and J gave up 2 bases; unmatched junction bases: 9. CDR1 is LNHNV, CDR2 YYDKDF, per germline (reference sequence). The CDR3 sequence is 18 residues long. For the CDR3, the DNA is TGTGCCACCAGCAGAGCAAGACTAGCGAATGTAAACACCGGGGAGCTGTTTTTT. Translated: CATSRARLANVNTGELFF. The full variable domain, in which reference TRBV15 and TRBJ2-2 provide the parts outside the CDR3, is DAMVIQNPRYQVTQFGKPVTLSCSQTLNHNVMYWYQQKSSQAPKLLFHYYDKDFNNEADTPDNFQSRRPNTSFCFLDIRSPGLGDTAMYLCATSRARLANVNTGELFFGEGSRLTVL.

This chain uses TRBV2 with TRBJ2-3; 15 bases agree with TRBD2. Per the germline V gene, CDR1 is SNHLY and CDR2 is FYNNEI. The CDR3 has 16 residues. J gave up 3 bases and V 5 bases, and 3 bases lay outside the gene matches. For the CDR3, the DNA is TGTGCCAGCAGTTCGGGACTAGCGGGGGGAACAGATACGCAGTATTTT. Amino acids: CASSSGLAGGTDTQYF.

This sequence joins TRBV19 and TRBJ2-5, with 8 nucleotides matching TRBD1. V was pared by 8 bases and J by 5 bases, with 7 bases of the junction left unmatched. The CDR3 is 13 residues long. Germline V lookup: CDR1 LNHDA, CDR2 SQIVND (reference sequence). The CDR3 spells CASVDRAKETQYF. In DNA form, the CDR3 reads TGTGCCAGTGTGGACAGGGCGAAGGAGACCCAGTACTTC.

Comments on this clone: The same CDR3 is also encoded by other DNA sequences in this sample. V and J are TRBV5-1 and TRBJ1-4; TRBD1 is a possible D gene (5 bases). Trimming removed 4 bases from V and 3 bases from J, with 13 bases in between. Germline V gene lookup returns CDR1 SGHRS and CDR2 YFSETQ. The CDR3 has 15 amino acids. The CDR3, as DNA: TGCGCCAGCAGCCCGGGGGGAGCAGCTAATGAAAAACTGTTTTTT. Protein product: CASSPGGAANEKLFF. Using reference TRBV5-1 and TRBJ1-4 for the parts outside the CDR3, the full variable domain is KAGVTQTPRYLIKTRGQQVTLSCSPISGHRSVSWYQQTPGQGLQFLFEYFSETQRNKGNFPGRFSGRQFSNSRSEMNVSTLELGDSALYLCASSPGGAANEKLFFGSGTQLSVL.

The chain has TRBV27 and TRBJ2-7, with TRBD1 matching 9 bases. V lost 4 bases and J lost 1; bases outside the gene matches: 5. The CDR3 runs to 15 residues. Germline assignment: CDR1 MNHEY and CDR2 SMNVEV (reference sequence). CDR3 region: CASSSLGQGSYEQYF. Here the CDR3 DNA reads TGTGCCAGCAGTTCCTTGGGACAGGGATCCTACGAGCAGTACTTC.

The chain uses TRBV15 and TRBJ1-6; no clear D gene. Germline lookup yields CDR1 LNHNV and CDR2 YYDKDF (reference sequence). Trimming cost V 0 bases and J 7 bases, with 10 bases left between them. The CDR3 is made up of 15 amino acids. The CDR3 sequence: CATSRDGMENSPLHF. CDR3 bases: TGTGCCACCAGCAGAGATGGAATGGAGAATTCACCCCTCCACTTT.

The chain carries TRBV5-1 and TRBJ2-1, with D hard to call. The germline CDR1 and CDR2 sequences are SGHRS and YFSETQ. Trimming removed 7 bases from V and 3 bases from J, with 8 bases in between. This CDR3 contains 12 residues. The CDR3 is CASSDNYNEQFF. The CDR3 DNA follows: TGCGCCAGCTCAGACAACTACAATGAGCAGTTCTTC.